This paragraph covers one T cell receptor (beta chain) sequence. Sequencing was performed with immunoSEQ multiplex PCR; in TCRdb, only in-frame clones are kept and a portion is missing. The sample lists roughly 80,000 clones, 91% occurring once. The data originate from a study of Tregs in tolerant kidney transplant recipients. Related graft donors supplied nonmyeloablative bone marrow transplants, and mixed chimerism was transient. Specimen: CD4+ T cells from blood (PBMCs), collected 24 months after the transplant. The source is a human patient who received a combined kidney and bone marrow transplant. Some T cells may have come from the graft donor.

The CDR3 reads CASSQELADTQYF. The CDR3 DNA sequence: TGTGCCAGCAGCCAAGAACTAGCAGATACGCAGTATTTT. The chain combines TRBV14 with TRBJ2-3, with D perhaps TRBD2 (5 bases). There are 13 residues in the CDR3. Trimming removed 0 bases from V and 4 bases from J, with 5 bases in between. From germline, CDR1 is SGHDN and CDR2 FVKESK.